Below are 21 T cell receptor beta chains sequenced from a single sample in a study of shared clonotypes between healthy human individuals. Method: immunoSEQ multiplex PCR; TCRdb's copy keeps in-frame clones and lacks some. The repertoire holds 2 million to 2.5 million clones, with about 94% as singletons. Sample: naive CD4+ T cells sorted from blood. As for subset: CD45RA+ positively selected. Every receptor here comes from a young man in good health.

The chain's CDR3 is CASSPGNISSEQFF. The CDR3, as DNA: TGCGCCAGCAGCCCTGGGAATATATCGTCTGAGCAGTTCTTC. The chain has TRBV5-1 and TRBJ2-1; D ambiguous. The V and J ends lost 4 bases and 9 bases respectively, with 17 bases between them. Germline V gene lookup returns CDR1 SGHRS and CDR2 YFSETQ. The CDR3 has 14 amino acids.

The chain joins TRBV15 to TRBJ1-4, with TRBD1 as a possible D gene (6 bases). Germline lookup yields CDR1 LNHNV and CDR2 YYDKDF (reference sequence). CDR3 size: 17 residues. Trimming left V 0 bases short and J 6 bases short, with 17 bases between. The CDR3 loop reads CATSRDPAGARDEKLFF. CDR3 sequence (DNA): TGTGCCACCAGCAGAGATCCCGCAGGGGCGCGGGATGAAAAACTGTTTTTT.

The chain has TRBV6-6 and TRBJ2-5; D possibly corresponds to TRBD1 (5 bases). The germline V gene has CDR1 MNHNY and CDR2 SVGAGI (reference sequence). The CDR3 spans 13 residues. V was pared by 7 bases and J by 2 bases, with 11 bases between. The CDR3 nucleotides are TGTGCCAGCACTCCTAGGGGACAAGAGACCCAGTACTTC. It encodes CASTPRGQETQYF.

The V gene is TRBV30, the J gene TRBJ1-6; D possibly corresponds to TRBD1 (5 bases). V lost 4 bases to trimming and J lost 5 bases, with 15 bases between them. The CDR3 is 15 residues long. Germline values: CDR1 GTSNPN, CDR2 SVGIG (reference sequence). CDR3 sequence (DNA): TGTGCCTGGACCGGGACCCGAGGGGATAATTCACCCCTCCACTTT. It yields the protein CAWTGTRGDNSPLHF.

In the case of this clone: Other DNA variants within this sample encode the same CDR3. The V and J genes are TRBV7-2 and TRBJ2-7, with TRBD1 as a possible D gene (5 bases). V dropped 1 base and J dropped 4 bases, with 8 bases sitting between them. The CDR3 covers 13 residues. Per germline, CDR1 SGHTA and CDR2 FQGNSA. Here the CDR3 reads CASSLGQPYEQYF. CDR3 nucleotides: TGTGCCAGCAGCTTAGGACAGCCGTACGAGCAGTACTTC.

This rearrangement joins TRBV6-4 to TRBJ1-2; D is uncertain. The V gene's germline CDR1 is MRHNA and CDR2 SNTAGT. The CDR3 consists of 14 residues. Trimming took off 0 bases at V and 5 bases at J, with 10 bases between the two ends. For the CDR3, the DNA is TGTGCCAGCAGTGACTCGGGCAGAACTTATGGCTACACCTTC. Its protein product is CASSDSGRTYGYTF.

The chain is built from TRBV27 and TRBJ2-1; TRBD1 agrees at 8 bases. The germline gives CDR1 MNHEY, CDR2 SMNVEV (reference sequence). The V gene end was trimmed by 2 bases and the J gene end by 2 bases; junction bases not matched to a gene: 2. This CDR3 comprises 15 residues. For the CDR3, the DNA is TGTGCCAGCAGTTTAGACAGGGGAGCCTACAATGAGCAGTTCTTC. It translates to CASSLDRGAYNEQFF.

The chain is built from TRBV7-9 and TRBJ2-2; 9 bases align to TRBD1. The junction had 5 bases not matched to a gene; V was cut back by 6 bases and J by 3 bases. Germline V lookup: CDR1 SEHNR, CDR2 FQNEAQ (reference sequence). CDR3 size: 15 residues. In DNA form, the CDR3 reads TGTGCCAGCAGAACAGGGGGCATGGACACCGGGGAGCTGTTTTTT. Amino acid sequence: CASRTGGMDTGELFF.

This chain links TRBV4-1 with TRBJ2-5; 8 bases agree with TRBD1. V dropped 2 bases and J dropped 6; count of bases not matched to a gene: 8. Germline CDR1 and CDR2: MGHRA and YSYEKL. This CDR3 region has 15 residues. The CDR3 here is CASSQPNRGVKTQYF. The DNA for the CDR3 is TGCGCCAGCAGCCAACCCAACAGGGGGGTAAAGACCCAGTACTTC.

The chain combines TRBV11-3 with TRBJ1-1; D gene uncertain. Trimming removed 2 bases from V and 2 bases from J, with 9 bases in between. The CDR3 has 14 residues. Germline V gives CDR1 SGHNT, CDR2 YENEEA. CDR3 protein: CASSLSSSNTEAFF. The CDR3 coding sequence is TGTGCCAGCAGCTTATCAAGTTCCAACACTGAAGCTTTCTTT.

The table lists this clone with a few counts. The chain joins TRBV2 to TRBJ2-7; D gene unclear. This CDR3 spans 14 amino acids. CDR1 and CDR2 (germline): SNHLY, FYNNEI. Between the trimmed V and J ends, which lost 3 bases and 5 bases, there was a span of 14 bases. The CDR3 here is CASSDQGWVHEQYF. CDR3 bases: TGTGCCAGCAGTGACCAAGGGTGGGTCCACGAGCAGTACTTC.

The gene calls are TRBV6-5 and TRBJ2-7; D is perhaps TRBD2 (5 bases). Trimming pared 5 bases from V and 4 bases from J, leaving 12 bases between. Per the germline V gene, CDR1 is MNHEY and CDR2 is SVGAGI. CDR3 length equals 13 residues. DNA of the CDR3: TGTGCCAGCAGTCCGACGGGGTTTTACGAGCAGTACTTC. Its protein product is CASSPTGFYEQYF.

This chain links TRBV6-1 with TRBJ2-5; D call uncertain. Germline CDR1 reads MNHNS; CDR2 reads SASEGT. V dropped 1 base and J dropped 2 bases, with 8 bases sitting between them. The CDR3 runs 14 residues. This chain's CDR3 is CASSEGGVQETQYF. The CDR3 DNA is TGTGCCAGCAGTGAAGGAGGAGTTCAAGAGACCCAGTACTTC.

The V gene is TRBV21-1, the J gene TRBJ1-5. TRBV21-1 is flagged as a pseudogene. The CDR3 totals 13 residues. The CDR3: CARFRDGNQPQHF. CDR3 nucleotides: TGTGCCAGATTCCGGGACGGCAATCAGCCCCAGCATTTT.

The chain has TRBV12-5 and TRBJ2-1; 9 nucleotides match TRBD2. The CDR3 has 19 amino acids. Germline V gene sequence: CDR1 LGHNT, CDR2 FRNRAP. J lost 6 bases, V lost 7 bases, and 22 bases had no gene match. DNA of the CDR3: TGTGCTAGTGAGAGACCCATCCTATCCGGGCTAGCGGGGATCAATGAGCAGTTCTTC. Protein: CASERPILSGLAGINEQFF.

This rearrangement joins TRBV13 to TRBJ2-7; 8 bases line up with TRBD1. The germline V gene encodes CDR1 PRHDT and CDR2 FYEKMQ (reference sequence). The CDR3 has 14 residues. J was trimmed by 5 bases and V by 2 bases; bases with no gene match: 5. CDR3 nucleotide sequence: TGTGCCAGCAGCTTACGGACAGGGTTTGACGAGCAGTACTTC. This codes for CASSLRTGFDEQYF.

The rearrangement uses TRBV6-6 and TRBJ2-7; the D gene is possibly TRBD1 (6 bases). This CDR3 is 14 amino acids long. V was pared by 7 bases and J by 2 bases, with 15 bases between. Germline V gives CDR1 MNHNY, CDR2 SVGAGI (reference sequence). CDR3 amino acids: CASKPAGDPYEQYF. Here the CDR3 DNA reads TGTGCCAGCAAACCGGCAGGGGATCCCTACGAGCAGTACTTC.

The chain combines TRBV27 with TRBJ2-7; the D gene could be TRBD1 or TRBD2 (6 bases each). This CDR3 is built from 15 residues. V shed 5 bases and J shed 3 bases, with 17 bases lying between them. CDR1 is MNHEY and CDR2 is SMNVEV in the germline V gene (reference sequence). CDR3 in DNA: TGTGCCAGCAGTCCGCTGAATGGGGGGCACTACGAGCAGTACTTC. It yields the protein CASSPLNGGHYEQYF.

The chain is built from TRBV4-3 and TRBJ2-1, with 7 bases identical to TRBD2. This CDR3 comprises 18 residues. Germline trimming cut 0 bases from V and 0 bases from J; bases unmatched to any gene: 8. Germline CDR1 reads LGHNA; CDR2 reads YSLEER. The CDR3 DNA reads TGCGCCAGCAGCCAAGATCTATCTGGCGGGAGCTCCTACAATGAGCAGTTCTTC. Translated, it gives CASSQDLSGGSSYNEQFF.

This chain connects TRBV30 to TRBJ2-2; D remains unclear. The CDR3 covers 13 residues. Trimming removed 4 bases from V and 7 bases from J, with 13 bases in between. Germline lookup yields CDR1 GTSNPN and CDR2 SVGIG (reference sequence). The CDR3: CAWTFLGVGELFF. In DNA form, the CDR3 reads TGTGCCTGGACATTCTTGGGTGTCGGGGAGCTGTTTTTT.

The chain combines TRBV6-6 with TRBJ2-7, with D possibly TRBD1 on 5 matching bases. Germline assignment: CDR1 MNHNY and CDR2 SVGAGI (reference sequence). This CDR3 has 14 residues. The V end lost 7 bases, the J end lost 1 base, and 14 bases lay between the germline ends. CDR3 amino acids: CASTPGRTSYEQYF. As DNA, the CDR3 is TGTGCCAGCACCCCGGGCAGGACATCCTACGAGCAGTACTTC.